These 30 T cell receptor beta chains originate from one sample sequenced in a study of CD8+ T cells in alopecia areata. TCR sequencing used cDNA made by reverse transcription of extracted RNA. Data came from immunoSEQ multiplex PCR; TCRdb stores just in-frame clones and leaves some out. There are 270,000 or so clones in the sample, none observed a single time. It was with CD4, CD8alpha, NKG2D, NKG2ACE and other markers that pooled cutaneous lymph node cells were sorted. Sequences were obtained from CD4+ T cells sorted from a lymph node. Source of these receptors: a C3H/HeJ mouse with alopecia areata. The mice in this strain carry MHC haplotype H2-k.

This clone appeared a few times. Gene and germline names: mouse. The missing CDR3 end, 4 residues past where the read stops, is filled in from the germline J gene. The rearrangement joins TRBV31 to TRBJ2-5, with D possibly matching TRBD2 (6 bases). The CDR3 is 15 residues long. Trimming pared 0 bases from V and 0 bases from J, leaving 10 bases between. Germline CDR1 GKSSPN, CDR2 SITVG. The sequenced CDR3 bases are TGTGCCTGGAGTCTATGGGGGATTAACCAAGAC. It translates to CAWSLWGINQD. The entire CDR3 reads CAWSLWGINQDTQYF.

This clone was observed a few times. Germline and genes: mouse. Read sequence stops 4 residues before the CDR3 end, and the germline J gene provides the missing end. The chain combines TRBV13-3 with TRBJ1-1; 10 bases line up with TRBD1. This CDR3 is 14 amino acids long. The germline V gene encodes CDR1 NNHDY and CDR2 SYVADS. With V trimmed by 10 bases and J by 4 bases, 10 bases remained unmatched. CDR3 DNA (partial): TGTGCCGGACGGAGGGACAGGGGAGGCACA. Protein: CAGRRDRGGT. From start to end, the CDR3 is CAGRRDRGGTEVFF.

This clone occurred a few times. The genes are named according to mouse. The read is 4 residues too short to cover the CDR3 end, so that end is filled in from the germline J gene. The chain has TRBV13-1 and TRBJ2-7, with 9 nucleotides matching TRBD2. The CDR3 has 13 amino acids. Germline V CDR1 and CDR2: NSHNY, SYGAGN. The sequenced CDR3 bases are TGTGCCAGCAGTGCCTGGGGGGGGTAT. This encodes CASSAWGGY. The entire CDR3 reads CASSAWGGYEQYF.

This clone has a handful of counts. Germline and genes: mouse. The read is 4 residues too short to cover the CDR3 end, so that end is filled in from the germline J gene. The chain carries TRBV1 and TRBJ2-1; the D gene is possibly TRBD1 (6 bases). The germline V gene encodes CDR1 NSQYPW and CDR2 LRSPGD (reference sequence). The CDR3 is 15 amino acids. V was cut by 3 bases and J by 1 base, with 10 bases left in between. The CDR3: CTCSASQGNYAEQFF. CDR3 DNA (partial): TGCACCTGCAGTGCGTCTCAGGGGAACTATGCT. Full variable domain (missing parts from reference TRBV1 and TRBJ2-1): VTLLEQNPRWRLVPRGQAVNLRCILKNSQYPWMSWYQQDLQKQLQWLFTLRSPGDKEVKSLPGADYLATRVTDTELRLQVANMSQGRTLYCTCSASQGNYAEQFFGPGTRLTVL.

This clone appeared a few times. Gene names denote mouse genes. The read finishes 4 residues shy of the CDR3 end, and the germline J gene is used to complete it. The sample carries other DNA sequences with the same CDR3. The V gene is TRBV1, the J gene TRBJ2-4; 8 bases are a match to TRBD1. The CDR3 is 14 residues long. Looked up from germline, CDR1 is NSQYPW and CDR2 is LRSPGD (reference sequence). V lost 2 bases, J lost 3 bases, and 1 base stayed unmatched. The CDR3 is CTCSATGGQNTLYF. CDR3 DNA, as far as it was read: TGCACCTGCAGTGCAACAGGGGGACAAAAC.

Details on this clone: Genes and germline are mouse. CDR3 DNA (partial): TGTGCCAGCAGGGAGGACAGGGGAGGAGAA. Translation gives CASREDRGGE. The complete CDR3 protein is CASREDRGGETLYF. This chain connects TRBV19 to TRBJ2-3, with 9 bases that match TRBD1. Read sequence stops 4 residues before the CDR3 end, and the germline J gene provides the missing end. The germline V gene has CDR1 FNHDT and CDR2 SITEND (reference sequence). The CDR3 has 14 residues.

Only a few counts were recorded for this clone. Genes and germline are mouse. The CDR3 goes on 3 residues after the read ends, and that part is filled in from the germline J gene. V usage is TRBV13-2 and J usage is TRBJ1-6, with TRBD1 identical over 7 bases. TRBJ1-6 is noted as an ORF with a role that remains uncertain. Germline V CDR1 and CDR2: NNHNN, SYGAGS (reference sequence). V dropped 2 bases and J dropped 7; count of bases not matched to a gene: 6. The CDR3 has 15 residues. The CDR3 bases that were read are TGTGCCAGCGGTGAAGGAGGGGGCGTGAATTCGCCC. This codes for CASGEGGGVNSP. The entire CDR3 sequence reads CASGEGGGVNSPLYF.

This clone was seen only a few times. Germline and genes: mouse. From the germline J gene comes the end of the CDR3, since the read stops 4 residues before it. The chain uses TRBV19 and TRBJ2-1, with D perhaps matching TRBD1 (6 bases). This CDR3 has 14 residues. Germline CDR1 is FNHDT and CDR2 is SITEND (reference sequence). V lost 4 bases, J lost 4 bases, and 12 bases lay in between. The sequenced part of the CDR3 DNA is TGTGCCAGCAGTTCACGGGACAAGTATGCT. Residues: CASSSRDKYA. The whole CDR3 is CASSSRDKYAEQFF.

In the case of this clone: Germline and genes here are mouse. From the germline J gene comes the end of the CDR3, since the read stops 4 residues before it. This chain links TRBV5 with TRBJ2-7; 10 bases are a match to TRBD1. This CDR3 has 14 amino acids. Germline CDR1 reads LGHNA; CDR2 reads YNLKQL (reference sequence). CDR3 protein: CASSQRGQGYEQYF. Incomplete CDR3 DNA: TGTGCCAGCAGCCAGAGGGGACAGGGGTAT.

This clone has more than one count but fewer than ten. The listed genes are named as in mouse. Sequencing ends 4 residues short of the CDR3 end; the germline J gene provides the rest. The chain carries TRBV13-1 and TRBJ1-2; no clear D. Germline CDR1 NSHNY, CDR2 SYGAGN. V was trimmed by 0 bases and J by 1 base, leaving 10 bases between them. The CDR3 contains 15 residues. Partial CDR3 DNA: TGTGCCAGCAGTGATGCAAGTGACAAAAACTCC. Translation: CASSDASDKNS. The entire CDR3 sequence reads CASSDASDKNSDYTF.

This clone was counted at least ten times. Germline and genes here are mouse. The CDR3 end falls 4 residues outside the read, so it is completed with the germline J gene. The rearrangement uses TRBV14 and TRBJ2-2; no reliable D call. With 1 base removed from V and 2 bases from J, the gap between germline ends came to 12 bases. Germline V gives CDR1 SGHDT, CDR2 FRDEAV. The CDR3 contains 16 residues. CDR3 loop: CASSFEAGENTGQLYF. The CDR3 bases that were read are TGTGCCAGCAGTTTCGAGGCTGGAGAGAACACCGGG.

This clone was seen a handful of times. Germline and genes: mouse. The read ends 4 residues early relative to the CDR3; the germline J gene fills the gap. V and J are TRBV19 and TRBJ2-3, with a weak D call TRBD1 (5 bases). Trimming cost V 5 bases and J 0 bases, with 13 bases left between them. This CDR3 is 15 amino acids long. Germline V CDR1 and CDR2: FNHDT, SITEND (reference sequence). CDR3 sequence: CASSPRTSSAETLYF. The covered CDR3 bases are TGTGCCAGCAGCCCTCGGACATCTAGTGCAGAA.

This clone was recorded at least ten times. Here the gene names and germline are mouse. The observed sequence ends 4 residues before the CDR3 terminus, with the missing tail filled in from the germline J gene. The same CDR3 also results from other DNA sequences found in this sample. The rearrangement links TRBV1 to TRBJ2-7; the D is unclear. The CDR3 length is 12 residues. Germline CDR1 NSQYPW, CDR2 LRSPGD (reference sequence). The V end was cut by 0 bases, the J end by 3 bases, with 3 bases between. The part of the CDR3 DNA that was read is TGCACCTGCAGTGCAGATGGCTAT. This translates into CTCSADGY. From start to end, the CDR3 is CTCSADGYEQYF.

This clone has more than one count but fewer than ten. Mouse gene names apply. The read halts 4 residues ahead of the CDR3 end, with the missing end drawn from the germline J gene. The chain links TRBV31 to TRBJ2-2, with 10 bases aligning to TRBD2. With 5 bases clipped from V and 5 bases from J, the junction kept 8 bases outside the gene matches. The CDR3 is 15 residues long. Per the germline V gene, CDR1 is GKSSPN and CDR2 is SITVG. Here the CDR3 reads CAWAPDWGVTGQLYF. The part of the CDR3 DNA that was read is TGTGCCTGGGCACCTGACTGGGGGGTTACCGGG.

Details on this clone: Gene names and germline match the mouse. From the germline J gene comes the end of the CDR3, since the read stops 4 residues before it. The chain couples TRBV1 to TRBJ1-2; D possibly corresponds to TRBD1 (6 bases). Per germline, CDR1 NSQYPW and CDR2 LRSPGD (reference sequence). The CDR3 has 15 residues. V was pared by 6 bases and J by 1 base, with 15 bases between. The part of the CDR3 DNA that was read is TGCACCTGCAGGGTGAGAAAGGGACAAAACTCC. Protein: CTCRVRKGQNS. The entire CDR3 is CTCRVRKGQNSDYTF.

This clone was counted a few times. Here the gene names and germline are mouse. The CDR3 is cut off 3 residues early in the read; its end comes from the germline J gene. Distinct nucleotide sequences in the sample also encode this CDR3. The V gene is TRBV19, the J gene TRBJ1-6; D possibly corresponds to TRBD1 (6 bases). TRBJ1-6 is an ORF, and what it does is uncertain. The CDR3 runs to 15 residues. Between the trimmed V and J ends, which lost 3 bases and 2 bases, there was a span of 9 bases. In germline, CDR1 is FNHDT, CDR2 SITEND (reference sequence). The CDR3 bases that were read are TGTGCCAGCAGTACCCAGGGGACCTATAATTCGCCC. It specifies CASSTQGTYNSP. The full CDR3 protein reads CASSTQGTYNSPLYF.

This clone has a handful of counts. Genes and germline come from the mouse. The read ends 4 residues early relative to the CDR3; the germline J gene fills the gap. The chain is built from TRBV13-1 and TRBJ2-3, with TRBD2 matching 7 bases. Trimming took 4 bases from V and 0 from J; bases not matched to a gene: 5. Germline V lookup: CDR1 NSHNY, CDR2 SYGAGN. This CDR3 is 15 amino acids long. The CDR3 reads CASSRGGDSAETLYF. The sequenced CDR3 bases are TGTGCCAGCAGTCGCGGGGGGGATAGTGCAGAA.

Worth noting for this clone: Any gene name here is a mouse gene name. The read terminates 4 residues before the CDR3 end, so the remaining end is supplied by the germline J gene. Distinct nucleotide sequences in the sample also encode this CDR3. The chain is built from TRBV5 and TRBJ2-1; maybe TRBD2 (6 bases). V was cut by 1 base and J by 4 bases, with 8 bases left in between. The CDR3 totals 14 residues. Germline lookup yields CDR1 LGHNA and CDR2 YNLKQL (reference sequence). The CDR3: CASSQGDSYAEQFF. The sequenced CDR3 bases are TGTGCCAGCAGCCAAGGGGACTCTTATGCT.

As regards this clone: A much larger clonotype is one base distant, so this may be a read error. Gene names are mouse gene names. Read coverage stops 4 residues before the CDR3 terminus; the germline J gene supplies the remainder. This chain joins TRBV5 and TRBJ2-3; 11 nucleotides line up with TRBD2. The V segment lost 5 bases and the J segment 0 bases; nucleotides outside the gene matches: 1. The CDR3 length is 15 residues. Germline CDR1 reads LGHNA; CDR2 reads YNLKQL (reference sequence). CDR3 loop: CASSGLGGSAETLYF. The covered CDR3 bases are TGTGCCAGCAGCGGACTGGGGGGTAGTGCAGAA.

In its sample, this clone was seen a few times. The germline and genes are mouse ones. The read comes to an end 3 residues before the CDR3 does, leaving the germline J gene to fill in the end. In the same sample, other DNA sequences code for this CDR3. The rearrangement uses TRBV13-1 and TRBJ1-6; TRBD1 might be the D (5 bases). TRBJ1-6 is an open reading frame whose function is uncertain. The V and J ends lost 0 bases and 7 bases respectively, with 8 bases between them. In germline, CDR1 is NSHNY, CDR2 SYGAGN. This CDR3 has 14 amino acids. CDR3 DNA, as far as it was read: TGTGCCAGCAGTGATGCATGGGGGAATTCGCCC. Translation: CASSDAWGNSP. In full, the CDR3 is CASSDAWGNSPLYF.

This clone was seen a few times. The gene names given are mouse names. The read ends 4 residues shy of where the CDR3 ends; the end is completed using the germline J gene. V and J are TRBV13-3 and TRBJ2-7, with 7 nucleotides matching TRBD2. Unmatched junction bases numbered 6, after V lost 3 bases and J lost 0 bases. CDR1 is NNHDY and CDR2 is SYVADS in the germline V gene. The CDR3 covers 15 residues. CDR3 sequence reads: CASSAWGTSSYEQYF. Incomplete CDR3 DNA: TGTGCCAGCAGTGCCTGGGGGACGAGCTCCTAT.

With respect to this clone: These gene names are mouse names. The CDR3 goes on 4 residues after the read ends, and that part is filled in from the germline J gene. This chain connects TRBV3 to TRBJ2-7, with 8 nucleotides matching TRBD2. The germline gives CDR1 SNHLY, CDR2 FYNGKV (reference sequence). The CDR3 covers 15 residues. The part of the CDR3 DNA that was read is TGTGCCAGCAGCTTAGAGGGGGGGGCGCGGAAT. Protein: CASSLEGGARN. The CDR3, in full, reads CASSLEGGARNEQYF.

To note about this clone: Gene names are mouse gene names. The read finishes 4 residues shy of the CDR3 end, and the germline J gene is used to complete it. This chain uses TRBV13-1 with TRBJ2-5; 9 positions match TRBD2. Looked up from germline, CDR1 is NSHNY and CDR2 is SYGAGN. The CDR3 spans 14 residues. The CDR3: CASSRTGDGDTQYF. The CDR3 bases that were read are TGTGCCAGCAGTCGGACTGGGGATGGAGAC.

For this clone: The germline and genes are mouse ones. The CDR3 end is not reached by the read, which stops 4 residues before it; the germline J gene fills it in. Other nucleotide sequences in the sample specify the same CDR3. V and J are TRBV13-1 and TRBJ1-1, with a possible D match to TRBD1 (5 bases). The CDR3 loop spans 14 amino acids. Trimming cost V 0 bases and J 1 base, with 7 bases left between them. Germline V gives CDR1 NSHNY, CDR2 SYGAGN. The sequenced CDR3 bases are TGTGCCAGCAGTGATGCGGGGGGAAACACA. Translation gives CASSDAGGNT. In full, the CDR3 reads CASSDAGGNTEVFF.

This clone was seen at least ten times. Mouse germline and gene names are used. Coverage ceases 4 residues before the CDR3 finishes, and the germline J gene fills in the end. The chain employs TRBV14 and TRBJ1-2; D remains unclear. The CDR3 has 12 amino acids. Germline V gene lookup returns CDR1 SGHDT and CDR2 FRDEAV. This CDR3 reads CASSRTGSDYTF. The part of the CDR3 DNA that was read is TGTGCCAGCAGTCGGACTGGGAGC.

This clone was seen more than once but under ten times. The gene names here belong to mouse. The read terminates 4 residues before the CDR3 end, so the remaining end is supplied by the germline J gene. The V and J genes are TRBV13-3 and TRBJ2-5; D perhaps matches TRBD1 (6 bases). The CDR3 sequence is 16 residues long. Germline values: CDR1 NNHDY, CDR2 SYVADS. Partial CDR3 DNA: TGTGCCAGCAGTCCTTCGACAGGCCAGGGAAAAGAC. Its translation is CASSPSTGQGKD. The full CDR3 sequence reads CASSPSTGQGKDTQYF. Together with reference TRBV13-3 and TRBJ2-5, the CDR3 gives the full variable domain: EAAVTQSPRSKVAVTGGKVTLSCHQTNNHDYMYWYRQDTGHGLRLIHYSYVADSTEKGDIPDGYKASRPSQENFSLILELASLSQTAVYFCASSPSTGQGKDTQYFGPGTRLLVL.

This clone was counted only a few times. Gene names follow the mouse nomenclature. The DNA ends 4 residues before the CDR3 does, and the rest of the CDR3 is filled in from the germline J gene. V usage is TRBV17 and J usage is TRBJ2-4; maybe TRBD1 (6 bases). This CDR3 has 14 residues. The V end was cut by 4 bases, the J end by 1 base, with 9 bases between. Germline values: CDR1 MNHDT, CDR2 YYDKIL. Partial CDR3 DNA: TGTGCTAGCAGTAACAGGGAGGGTCAAAAC. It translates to CASSNREGQN. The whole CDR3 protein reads CASSNREGQNTLYF.

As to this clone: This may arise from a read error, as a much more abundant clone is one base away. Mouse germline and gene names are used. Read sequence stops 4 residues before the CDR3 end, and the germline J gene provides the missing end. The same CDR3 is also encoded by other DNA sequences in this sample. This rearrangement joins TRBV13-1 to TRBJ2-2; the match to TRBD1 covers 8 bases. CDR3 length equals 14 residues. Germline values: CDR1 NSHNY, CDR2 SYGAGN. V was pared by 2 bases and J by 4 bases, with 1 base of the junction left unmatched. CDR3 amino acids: CASSDRGRTGQLYF. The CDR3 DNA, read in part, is TGTGCCAGCAGTGACAGGGGGCGCACCGGG.

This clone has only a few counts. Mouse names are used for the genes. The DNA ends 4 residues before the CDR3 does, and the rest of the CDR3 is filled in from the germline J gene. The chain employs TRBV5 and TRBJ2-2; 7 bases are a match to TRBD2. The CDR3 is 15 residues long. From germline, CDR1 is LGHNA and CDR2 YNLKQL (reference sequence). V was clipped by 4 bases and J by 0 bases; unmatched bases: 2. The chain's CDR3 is CASSPTGTNTGQLYF. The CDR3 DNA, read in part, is TGTGCCAGCAGCCCGACTGGGACAAACACCGGG.

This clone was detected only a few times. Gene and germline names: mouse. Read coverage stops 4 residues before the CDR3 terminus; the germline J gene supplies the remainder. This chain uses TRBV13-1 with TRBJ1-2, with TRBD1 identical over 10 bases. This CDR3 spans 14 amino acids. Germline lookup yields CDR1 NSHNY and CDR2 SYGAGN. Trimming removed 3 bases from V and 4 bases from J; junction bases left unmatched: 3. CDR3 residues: CASSGGQGTSDYTF. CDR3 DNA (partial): TGTGCCAGCAGTGGGGGACAGGGGACCTCC.